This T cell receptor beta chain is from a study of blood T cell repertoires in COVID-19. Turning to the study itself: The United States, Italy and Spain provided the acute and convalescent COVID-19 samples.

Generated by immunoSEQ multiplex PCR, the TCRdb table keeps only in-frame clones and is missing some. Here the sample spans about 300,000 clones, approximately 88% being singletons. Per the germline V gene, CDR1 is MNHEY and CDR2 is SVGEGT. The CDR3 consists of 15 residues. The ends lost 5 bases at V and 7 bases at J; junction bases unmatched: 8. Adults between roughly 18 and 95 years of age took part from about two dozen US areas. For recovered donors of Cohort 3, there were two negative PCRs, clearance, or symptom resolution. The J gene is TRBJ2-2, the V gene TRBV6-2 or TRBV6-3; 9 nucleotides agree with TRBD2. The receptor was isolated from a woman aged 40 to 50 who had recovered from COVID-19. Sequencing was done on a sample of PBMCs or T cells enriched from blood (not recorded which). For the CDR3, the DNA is TGTGCCAGCAGTATTTTAGCGGGAGTGAGCGGGGAGCTGTTTTTT. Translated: CASSILAGVSGELFF.